The entry below describes one T cell receptor (beta chain). Its cognate antigen is unknown. Different DNA sequences within this sample yield the same CDR3. These data come from a study of immune evolution from preneoplasia to lung adenocarcinoma. Study findings and constraints: Later-stage lesions seemingly showed higher T cell density and diversity than normal lung. Highest clonality occurred in KRAS-mutant, not EGFR-mutant or double wild-type, nodules.

The repertoire was sequenced with immunoSEQ multiplex PCR; TCRdb's copy has only in-frame clones and lacks some. The table shows several thousand clones, with 88% occurring only once. In germline, CDR1 is MDHEN, CDR2 SYDVKM. This CDR3 has 14 amino acids. V shed 5 bases and J shed 4 bases, with 14 bases lying between them. The sample was FFPE atypical adenomatous hyperplasia tissue from the lung. Noted subset: atypical adenomatous hyperplasia (AAH), lung preneoplasia. The chain has TRBV28 and TRBJ1-2; D ambiguous. The receptor was derived from a person aged 70 to 85 with lung adenocarcinoma. The CDR3 spells CASSLLRRVYGYTF. CDR3 nucleotides: TGTGCCAGCAGTCTACTCCGGCGGGTCTATGGCTACACCTTC.